The 4 T cell receptor beta chains below come from one sample, sequenced in a study of beta chain features in type 1 diabetes. The study's findings and limits: When Type 1 diabetes patients were examined, their TCRB CDR3s proved moderately but significantly shorter in all four CD4+ subsets.

Antigens for these TCRs are unknown. The sequenced template was cDNA made from the entire isolated RNA. Libraries were prepared by immunoSEQ multiplex PCR; TCRdb keeps only in-frame clonotypes and omits some of them. The sample records about 300,000 clones, roughly 13% being singletons. Material for sequencing was naive CD4+ T cells from blood. Every receptor here comes from a woman between 18 and 30 years old with type 1 diabetes.

Notes on this clone: The identical CDR3 is also encoded by other nucleotide sequences in the sample. The rearrangement joins TRBV11-2 to TRBJ2-3; D unclear. CDR1 is SGHAT, CDR2 FQNNGV, per germline. The V end was cut by 1 base, the J end by 1 base, with 3 bases between. CDR3 length: 13 residues. CDR3 coding DNA: TGTGCCAGCAGCTTAGCGGGCACAGATACGCAGTATTTT. Translated: CASSLAGTDTQYF.

This clone was counted only a few times. The rearrangement uses TRBV11-2 and TRBJ2-7; 9 bases are a match to TRBD1. V lost 3 bases and J lost 2; bases outside the gene matches: 2. Germline loops: CDR1 SGHAT, CDR2 FQNNGV. The CDR3 has 14 amino acids. CDR3 nucleotide sequence: TGTGCCAGCAGCTTCTACAGGGGGCCCTACGAGCAGTACGTC. Protein: CASSFYRGPYEQYV.

The sample holds a few counts of this clone. The chain links TRBV6-1 to TRBJ2-1, with D perhaps matching TRBD2 (6 bases). V was trimmed by 1 base and J by 0 bases, leaving 13 bases between them. This CDR3 has 17 amino acids. CDR1 is MNHNS, CDR2 SASEGT, per germline. The CDR3: CASSEVSGIFSYNEQFF. The CDR3 DNA follows: TGTGCCAGCAGTGAAGTTAGCGGAATCTTCTCCTACAATGAGCAGTTCTTC.

Regarding this clone: At one end the junction does not follow the germline gene, possibly because of a read error. The rearrangement links TRBV7-9 to TRBJ2-6, with 7 bases fitting TRBD2. Germline CDR1 and CDR2: SEHNR and FQNEAQ (reference sequence). The CDR3 covers 15 residues. The CDR3 loop reads CASSPGTTGANVLTF. The CDR3 coding sequence is TGCGCCAGCAGCCCGGGGACTACTGGGGCCAACGTCCTGACTTTC.